These 7 T cell receptor beta chains were all obtained from the same sample, sequenced in a study of T cells in Graves' hyperthyroidism and ophthalmopathy. RNA transcripts provided the source from which TCR beta CDR3 regions were amplified. The HTBI set primed first-round TCR CDR3 RT-PCR. Via MiXCR, TCRdb re-called the multiplex PCR reads, giving one row per CDR3 protein. This table holds approximately 870,000 distinct CDR3 sequences, about 38% found once. Source material: blood. These TCRs come from a man aged 18 to 35 with Graves' hyperthyroidism.

The rearrangement joins TRBV5-1 to TRBJ2-6; D unresolved. Trimming cost V 7 bases and J 0 bases, with 8 bases left between them. The CDR3 runs to 14 residues. Germline-derived CDR1 and CDR2 are SGHRS and YFSETQ. CDR3 in amino acids: CASGPYSGANVLTF. For the CDR3, the DNA is TGCGCCAGCGGACCGTACTCTGGGGCCAACGTCCTGACTTTC.

Points on this clonotype: A junction end diverges from the germline sequence, so it may reflect a read error. The chain joins TRBV5-4 to TRBJ2-7; 8 bases are a match to TRBD1. This CDR3 has 14 residues. Per the germline V gene, CDR1 is SGHNT and CDR2 is YYREEE (reference sequence). The CDR3 here is CASSGGQGSNEQYF. The CDR3 DNA is TGTGCCAGCAGCGGCGGACAGGGCTCCAACGAGCAGTACTTC. The whole variable domain, remainder taken from reference TRBV5-4 and TRBJ2-7, is ETGVTQSPTHLIKTRGQQVTLRCSSQSGHNTVSWYQQALGQGPQFIFQYYREEENGRGNFPPRFSGLQFPNYSSELNVNALELDDSALYLCASSGGQGSNEQYFGPGTRLTVT.

This clonotype showed up many times. The chain carries TRBV2 and TRBJ1-1; D remains ambiguous. Germline V gives CDR1 SNHLY, CDR2 FYNNEI. Trimming took 3 bases from V and 6 from J, leaving 8 bases between them. The CDR3 loop spans 12 amino acids. The CDR3 nucleotides read TGTGCCAGCAGTGACCAGGTACCTGAAGCTTTCTTT. As protein: CASSDQVPEAFF.

As regards this clonotype: Just one base apart from a much larger clone, this may be a read error. The chain is built from TRBV15 and TRBJ2-5; possibly TRBD1 for D (6 bases). Germline CDR1 and CDR2: LNHNV and YYDKDF (reference sequence). The ends were cut back, 3 bases at V and 5 bases at J, with 13 bases in the middle. The CDR3 is 14 residues long. CDR3 nucleotides: TGTGCCACCAGCAGGGGGACAAGAAGGGAGACCCAGTACTTC. Its protein product is CATSRGTRRETQYF.

The rearrangement links TRBV25-1 to TRBJ1-1, with no clear D. The CDR3 extends over 12 amino acids. CDR1 is MGHDK, CDR2 SYGVNS, per germline. The V and J ends lost 8 bases and 5 bases respectively, with 12 bases between them. The CDR3 nucleotides are TGTGCCAGCGTGGGAGATGGGACTGAAGCTTTCTTT. Protein sequence: CASVGDGTEAFF.

In DNA form, the CDR3 reads TGCAGCGTTGAAGATACCGAGGACTACGAGCAGTACTTC. Translated: CSVEDTEDYEQYF. The V gene is TRBV29-1, the J gene TRBJ2-7; D is undetermined. The germline CDR1 and CDR2 sequences are SQVTM and ANQGSEA. Trimming took 0 bases from V and 3 from J, leaving 9 bases between them. The CDR3 has 13 residues.

The chain joins TRBV20-1 to TRBJ1-1; D perhaps matches TRBD1 (6 bases). Germline values: CDR1 DFQATT, CDR2 SNEGSKA (reference sequence). This CDR3 spans 14 amino acids. Trimming took off 6 bases at V and 3 bases at J, with 17 bases between the two ends. CDR3 sequence reads: CSANQGNWHTEAFF. CDR3 nucleotide sequence: TGCAGTGCCAATCAGGGGAATTGGCACACTGAAGCTTTCTTT.